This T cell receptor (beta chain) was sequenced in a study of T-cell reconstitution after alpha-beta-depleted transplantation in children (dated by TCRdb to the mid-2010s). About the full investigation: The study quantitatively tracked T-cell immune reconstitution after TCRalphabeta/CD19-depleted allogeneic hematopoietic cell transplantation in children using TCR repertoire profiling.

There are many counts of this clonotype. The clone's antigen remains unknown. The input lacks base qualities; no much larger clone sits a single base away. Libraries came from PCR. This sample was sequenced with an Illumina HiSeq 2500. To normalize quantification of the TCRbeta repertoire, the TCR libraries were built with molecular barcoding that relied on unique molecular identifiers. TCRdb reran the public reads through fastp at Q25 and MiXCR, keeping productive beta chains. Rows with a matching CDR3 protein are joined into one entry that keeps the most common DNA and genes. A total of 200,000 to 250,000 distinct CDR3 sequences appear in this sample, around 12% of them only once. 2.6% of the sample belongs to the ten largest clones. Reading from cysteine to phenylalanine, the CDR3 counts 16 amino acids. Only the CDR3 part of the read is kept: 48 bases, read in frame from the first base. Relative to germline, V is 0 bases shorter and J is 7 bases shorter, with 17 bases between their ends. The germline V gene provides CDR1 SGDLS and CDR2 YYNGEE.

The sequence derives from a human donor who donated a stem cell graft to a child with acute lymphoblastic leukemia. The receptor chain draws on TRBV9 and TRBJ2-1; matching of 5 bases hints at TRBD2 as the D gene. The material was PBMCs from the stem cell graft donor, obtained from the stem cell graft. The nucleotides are TGTGCCAGCAGCGTAGATGGAAGGACTTTAAAAAATGAGCAGTTCTTC. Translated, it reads CASSVDGRTLKNEQFF.